These 19 T cell receptor beta chains were sequenced from one sample in a study of regulatory T cells in long-lasting Graves disease. Sample time point: newly diagnosed GD, antithyroid drugs for less than 3 months. The TCR library used RNA extracted from PBMCs. To make TCR beta libraries, researchers used iRepertoire HTBI primers and Arm-PCR of CDR3 regions. TCRdb reprocessed the multiplex PCR reads with MiXCR, giving one entry per CDR3 protein. This sample has roughly 500,000 distinct CDR3 sequences, with around 13% found just once. The data also belong to a second study, concerning T cells in Graves' hyperthyroidism and ophthalmopathy.

Here the sequenced sample was peripheral blood mononuclear cells (PBMCs), taken at new diagnosis, from a patient treated with antithyroid drugs. Receptors were obtained from a woman between 25 and 40 years old with Graves disease.

Details on this clonotype: This could be a read error, since a much larger clone is one nucleotide away. V and J are TRBV20-1 and TRBJ2-1; D is undetermined. V was trimmed by 6 bases and J by 3 bases, leaving 12 bases between them. The CDR3 runs 13 residues. Per germline, CDR1 DFQATT and CDR2 SNEGSKA (reference sequence). The CDR3 bases are TGCAGTGCCGAGGATAGCCTCTACAATGAGCAGTTCTTC. Translation gives CSAEDSLYNEQFF.

This clonotype was seen ten or more times. The chain combines TRBV29-1 with TRBJ1-1; D not resolved. The ends were cut back, 7 bases at V and 3 bases at J, with 12 bases in the middle. Per the germline V gene, CDR1 is SQVTM and CDR2 is ANQGSEA. CDR3 length: 12 residues. The CDR3 DNA reads TGCAGCGACTCTCGCTCCGACACTGAAGCTTTCTTT. Its protein is CSDSRSDTEAFF.

This clonotype was seen repeatedly, ten times or more. V and J are TRBV2 and TRBJ2-1; 9 nucleotides match TRBD2. The V and J ends lost 5 bases and 5 bases, in that order; junction bases with no gene match: 7. CDR1 and CDR2 (germline): SNHLY, FYNNEI. The length of the CDR3 is 15 residues. This CDR3 is CASSQTSGYDNEQFF. DNA of the CDR3: TGTGCCAGCAGTCAGACTAGCGGATACGACAATGAGCAGTTCTTC.

The sample holds a few counts of this clonotype. The chain carries TRBV18 and TRBJ2-1; 14 nucleotides match TRBD2. The CDR3 is 16 residues long. Per germline, CDR1 KGHSH and CDR2 LQKENI. Trimming removed 0 bases from V and 8 bases from J; junction bases left unmatched: 3. The CDR3 sequence is CASSPPGLAGADEQFF. The CDR3 DNA reads as TGTGCCAGCTCACCACCGGGACTAGCGGGAGCTGATGAGCAGTTCTTC.

This clonotype was picked up many times. The rearrangement uses TRBV6-1 and TRBJ1-6, with TRBD1 identical over 10 bases. CDR3 length equals 16 residues. The germline CDR1 and CDR2 sequences are MNHNS and SASEGT. The V gene end was trimmed by 9 bases and the J gene end by 13 bases; junction bases not matched to a gene: 18. The CDR3 loop is CARPGQGPAGGFPLHF. The CDR3 region has the DNA TGTGCCAGACCGGGACAGGGGCCCGCTGGGGGTTTTCCCCTCCACTTT.

This clonotype was observed at least ten times. The CDR3, as DNA: TGTGCCTGGAGTGCGGAGGGGACGCTGCTTCCTAACTATGGCTACACCTTC. Residues: CAWSAEGTLLPNYGYTF. The rearrangement links TRBV30 to TRBJ1-2, with D possibly TRBD1 on 5 matching bases. Trimming left V 1 base short and J 0 bases short, with 18 bases between. This CDR3 contains 17 residues. Germline V CDR1 and CDR2: GTSNPN, SVGIG (reference sequence).

This clonotype was observed at least ten times. The V gene is TRBV3-1, the J gene TRBJ1-2; D not resolved. V gave up 4 bases and J gave up 0 bases, with 9 bases separating them. The germline gives CDR1 LGHDT, CDR2 YNNKEL (reference sequence). The CDR3 is 14 residues long. CDR3 loop: CASSPPAANYGYTF. CDR3 DNA: TGTGCCAGCAGCCCTCCCGCAGCTAACTATGGCTACACCTTC. Combining the CDR3 with reference TRBV3-1 and TRBJ1-2 gives the whole variable domain DTAVSQTPKYLVTQMGNDKSIKCEQNLGHDTMYWYKQDSKKFLKIMFSYNNKELIINETVPNRFSPKSPDKAHLNLHINSLELGDSAVYFCASSPPAANYGYTFGSGTRLTVV.

This chain links TRBV5-1 with TRBJ2-7, with 9 bases matching TRBD1. The germline V gene encodes CDR1 SGHRS and CDR2 YFSETQ. With V trimmed by 2 bases and J by 3 bases, 6 bases remained unmatched. The CDR3 loop spans 15 amino acids. CDR3 in DNA: TGCGCCAGCAGCTTATTGGGACAGGGTCTCTACGAGCAGTACTTC. As protein: CASSLLGQGLYEQYF.

The V and J genes are TRBV7-2 and TRBJ2-6, with 12 bases fitting TRBD1. This CDR3 has 23 residues. Germline V CDR1 and CDR2: SGHTA, FQGNSA. V lost 2 bases, J lost 3 bases, and 20 bases stayed unmatched. This CDR3 reads CASSLKWFAPPGQGAGGANVLTF. The CDR3 DNA sequence: TGTGCCAGCAGCTTAAAATGGTTCGCCCCACCGGGACAGGGGGCGGGTGGGGCCAACGTCCTGACTTTC.

The sample holds many counts of this clonotype. The rearrangement uses TRBV3-1 and TRBJ1-1; D is possibly TRBD1 (5 bases). V was trimmed by 3 bases and J by 9 bases, leaving 11 bases between them. There are 12 residues in the CDR3. CDR1 and CDR2 (germline): LGHDT, YNNKEL (reference sequence). In nucleotides, the CDR3 is TGTGCCAGCAGCCACAGACAGTCGCAAGCTTTCTTT. This translates into CASSHRQSQAFF. Full variable domain (outside the CDR3, taken from reference TRBV3-1 and TRBJ1-1): DTAVSQTPKYLVTQMGNDKSIKCEQNLGHDTMYWYKQDSKKFLKIMFSYNNKELIINETVPNRFSPKSPDKAHLNLHINSLELGDSAVYFCASSHRQSQAFFGQGTRLTVV.

This chain joins TRBV7-9 and TRBJ1-4; tentative D call: TRBD1 (5 bases). V was clipped by 0 bases and J by 8 bases, with 10 bases between them. CDR1 and CDR2 from the germline V gene are SEHNR and FQNEAQ (reference sequence). The CDR3 length is 14 residues. CDR3: CASSLARAHEKLFF. DNA of the CDR3: TGTGCCAGCAGCTTAGCCAGGGCACACGAAAAACTGTTTTTT.

This clonotype was seen repeatedly, ten times or more. This chain connects TRBV29-1 to TRBJ2-1; D not certain. This CDR3 has 13 residues. Germline lookup yields CDR1 SQVTM and CDR2 ANQGSEA. Trimming took off 4 bases at V and 5 bases at J, with 12 bases between the two ends. CDR3 in DNA: TGCAGCGTTGCTCCCTTGGTTAACAATGAGCAGTTCTTC. It codes for CSVAPLVNNEQFF.

Ten or more counts support this clonotype. The V gene is TRBV12-5, the J gene TRBJ2-2; either TRBD1 or TRBD2 may fit D (5 bases each). CDR1 LGHNT and CDR2 FRNRAP come from the germline V gene. V dropped 1 base and J dropped 0 bases, with 12 bases sitting between them. The CDR3 runs to 17 residues. CDR3 sequence (DNA): TGTGCTAGTGGTTTGGGCGTCGGGACCGCGAACACCGGGGAGCTGTTTTTT. It is translated as CASGLGVGTANTGELFF.

The sample holds many counts of this clonotype. V gene TRBV30 combines with J gene TRBJ1-2; 10 positions match TRBD1. This CDR3 contains 13 residues. Germline V gene lookup returns CDR1 GTSNPN and CDR2 SVGIG (reference sequence). Losses at the gene ends were 3 bases for V and 4 bases for J; bases not matched to a gene: 2. The CDR3 bases are TGTGCCTGGAGAGGGACAGGGGTCTATGGCTACACCTTC. Translating gives CAWRGTGVYGYTF. Looking up the rest from reference TRBV30 and TRBJ1-2 gives the full variable domain: SQTIHQWPATLVQPVGSPLSLECTVEGTSNPNLYWYRQAAGRGLQLLFYSVGIGQISSEVPQNLSASRPQDRQFILSSKKLLLSDSGFYLCAWRGTGVYGYTFGSGTRLTVV.

Ten or more counts support this clonotype. This chain connects TRBV27 to TRBJ2-2; 8 bases align to TRBD2. Per germline, CDR1 MNHEY and CDR2 SMNVEV (reference sequence). The CDR3 length is 15 residues. Unmatched junction bases numbered 6, after V lost 4 bases and J lost 5 bases. CDR3 residues: CASSYSGSSTGELFF. The CDR3 DNA follows: TGTGCCAGCAGTTACAGCGGGAGTTCTACCGGGGAGCTGTTTTTT.

The chain couples TRBV6-4 to TRBJ2-7, with TRBD1 as a possible D gene (6 bases). V was cut by 4 bases and J by 4 bases, with 17 bases left in between. CDR1 MRHNA and CDR2 SNTAGT come from the germline V gene. The CDR3 sequence is 15 residues long. CDR3 in DNA: TGTGCCAGCAGTGGGCAGGGGACGTGGTTTTACGAGCAGTACTTC. This translates into CASSGQGTWFYEQYF.

This clonotype was picked up a small number of times. The chain carries TRBV28 and TRBJ2-6, with D unclear. This CDR3 is built from 14 residues. V gave up 5 bases and J gave up 2 bases, with 7 bases separating them. CDR1 MDHEN and CDR2 SYDVKM come from the germline V gene. The CDR3 bases are TGTGCCAGCAGTCCGTCTCCTGGGGCCAACGTCCTGACTTTC. Translation: CASSPSPGANVLTF.

There are a few counts of this clonotype. This rearrangement joins TRBV5-1 to TRBJ1-1; possibly TRBD1 for D (5 bases). The CDR3 covers 15 residues. Germline-derived CDR1 and CDR2 are SGHRS and YFSETQ. Trimming cost V 0 bases and J 4 bases, with 13 bases left between them. The CDR3 loop reads CASSLAPSGGTEAFF. The CDR3 DNA follows: TGCGCCAGCAGCTTGGCCCCAAGCGGGGGCACTGAAGCTTTCTTT. Drawing the rest from reference TRBV5-1 and TRBJ1-1, the complete variable domain is KAGVTQTPRYLIKTRGQQVTLSCSPISGHRSVSWYQQTPGQGLQFLFEYFSETQRNKGNFPGRFSGRQFSNSRSEMNVSTLELGDSALYLCASSLAPSGGTEAFFGQGTRLTVV.

This clonotype was recorded at least ten times. The chain couples TRBV7-9 to TRBJ2-7; the match to TRBD2 covers 8 bases. The germline V gene has CDR1 SEHNR and CDR2 FQNEAQ (reference sequence). The CDR3 is 16 residues long. V lost 5 bases and J lost 0; bases outside the gene matches: 9. Written as DNA, the CDR3 is TGTGCCAGCAGCCGGAATACACTAGCGGCCTCCTACGAGCAGTACTTC. The encoded protein is CASSRNTLAASYEQYF. Drawing the rest from reference TRBV7-9 and TRBJ2-7, the complete variable domain is DTGVSQNPRHKITKRGQNVTFRCDPISEHNRLYWYRQTLGQGPEFLTYFQNEAQLEKSRLLSDRFSAERPKGSFSTLEIQRTEQGDSAMYLCASSRNTLAASYEQYFGPGTRLTVT.